The 11 T cell receptor beta chains below all came from one sample that was sequenced in a study of T cells in Graves' hyperthyroidism and ophthalmopathy. Amplification yielded TCR beta CDR3 regions, with RNA transcripts as the source. First-round RT-PCR with HTBI primers amplified the TCR CDR3 region. TCRdb analysed the multiplex PCR reads with MiXCR anew, one entry per CDR3 protein. The sample holds roughly 400,000 distinct CDR3 sequences, roughly 25% seen once. The specimen was blood. Receptors were obtained from a man between 45 and 60 years old with Graves' hyperthyroidism.

Many counts were recorded for this clonotype. This chain links TRBV7-9 with TRBJ2-1; 7 nucleotides line up with TRBD2. Per the germline V gene, CDR1 is SEHNR and CDR2 is FQNEAQ (reference sequence). The ends lost 5 bases at V and 2 bases at J; junction bases unmatched: 6. This CDR3 is 15 amino acids long. CDR3 DNA: TGTGCCAGCAGCCGACTAGCCACGACCTACAATGAGCAGTTCTTC. Protein sequence: CASSRLATTYNEQFF.

V usage is TRBV20-1 and J usage is TRBJ2-7; D possibly corresponds to TRBD1 (6 bases). Germline V CDR1 and CDR2: DFQATT, SNEGSKA (reference sequence). The CDR3 has 15 residues. Trimming removed 2 bases at V and 2 bases at J, with 16 bases between. The CDR3 loop reads CSARPPGTPAYEQYF. CDR3 DNA: TGCAGTGCTAGACCCCCCGGGACACCCGCCTACGAGCAGTACTTC.

This clonotype was counted ten times or more. The V and J genes are TRBV11-3 and TRBJ2-5; possible D gene TRBD1, 5 bases. From germline, CDR1 is SGHNT and CDR2 YENEEA. CDR3 size: 12 residues. V lost 5 bases, J lost 5 bases, and 9 bases lay in between. The CDR3 coding sequence is TGTGCCAGCAGCCCAGCAGGGGAGACCCAGTACTTC. This sequence encodes CASSPAGETQYF. Full variable domain (outside the CDR3, taken from reference TRBV11-3 and TRBJ2-5): EAGVVQSPRYKIIEKKQPVAFWCNPISGHNTLYWYLQNLGQGPELLIRYENEEAVDDSQLPKDRFSAERLKGVDSTLKIQPAELGDSAVYLCASSPAGETQYFGPGTRLLVL.

This clonotype was counted only a few times. This chain joins TRBV18 and TRBJ2-7, with 7 bases fitting TRBD1. This CDR3 has 15 residues. Trimming removed 6 bases from V and 2 bases from J; junction bases left unmatched: 10. Germline V lookup: CDR1 KGHSH, CDR2 LQKENI. In nucleotides, the CDR3 is TGTGCCAGCTCGCCTAGACAGGGAAGCGCCTACGAGCAGTACTTC. Translated, it gives CASSPRQGSAYEQYF. Full variable domain (missing parts from reference TRBV18 and TRBJ2-7): NAGVMQNPRHLVRRRGQEARLRCSPMKGHSHVYWYRQLPEEGLKFMVYLQKENIIDESGMPKERFSAEFPKEGPSILRIQQVVRGDSAAYFCASSPRQGSAYEQYFGPGTRLTVT.

A word on this clonotype: This may come from a read error, since a much larger clone is one base off. This chain uses TRBV9 with TRBJ2-5; 10 nucleotides match TRBD1. Unmatched junction bases numbered 3, after V lost 3 bases and J lost 4 bases. In germline, CDR1 is SGDLS, CDR2 YYNGEE. The CDR3 consists of 14 residues. In DNA form, the CDR3 reads TGTGCCAGCAGCGGGGGACAGGGGCGAGAGACCCAGTACTTC. This translates into CASSGGQGRETQYF.

V and J are TRBV27 and TRBJ1-1; 8 bases align to TRBD1. This CDR3 is built from 17 residues. Germline V gene sequence: CDR1 MNHEY, CDR2 SMNVEV (reference sequence). J gave up 4 bases and V 4 bases, and 14 bases lay outside the gene matches. CDR3 sequence reads: CASSSWTGIGYITEAFF. Here the CDR3 DNA reads TGTGCCAGCAGTTCTTGGACAGGGATTGGATACATCACTGAAGCTTTCTTT.

Points on this clonotype: The final CDR3 position lacks the conserved phenylalanine or tryptophan, pointing to a likely read error. The V gene is TRBV5-4, the J gene TRBJ1-1; TRBD1 might be the D (6 bases). With 2 bases removed from V and 1 base from J, the gap between germline ends came to 9 bases. The length of the CDR3 is 14 residues. Germline V lookup: CDR1 SGHNT, CDR2 YYREEE (reference sequence). This chain's CDR3 is CASSFGRGNTEAFS. CDR3 nucleotides: TGTGCCAGCAGCTTCGGCAGGGGGAACACTGAAGCTTTCTCT.

The genes are TRBV9 and TRBJ2-3, with 11 bases matching TRBD2. The CDR3 spans 17 residues. Looked up from germline, CDR1 is SGDLS and CDR2 is YYNGEE. Trimming removed 2 bases from V and 0 bases from J; junction bases left unmatched: 5. CDR3 in amino acids: CASSVGLAGTSTDTQYF. CDR3 coding DNA: TGTGCCAGCAGCGTCGGACTAGCGGGCACTAGCACAGATACGCAGTATTTT.

This clonotype came up many times. V usage is TRBV27 and J usage is TRBJ2-3; D uncertain. The CDR3 runs 15 residues. Germline V gene sequence: CDR1 MNHEY, CDR2 SMNVEV (reference sequence). With 3 bases removed from V and 1 base from J, the gap between germline ends came to 11 bases. CDR3 in amino acids: CASSFNSWGTDTQYF. Written as DNA, the CDR3 is TGTGCCAGCAGTTTTAATAGTTGGGGCACAGATACGCAGTATTTT.

This clonotype was counted at least ten times. V is TRBV6-6 and J is TRBJ2-3; D uncertain. V gave up 0 bases and J gave up 2 bases, with 6 bases separating them. Per germline, CDR1 MNHNY and CDR2 SVGAGI (reference sequence). This CDR3 comprises 14 residues. CDR3 nucleotide sequence: TGTGCCAGCAGTTACTCGACTCACACAGATACGCAGTATTTT. Translating gives CASSYSTHTDTQYF.

This clonotype has just a few counts. This chain joins TRBV2 and TRBJ2-7, with 11 positions matching TRBD2. This CDR3 spans 13 amino acids. J lost 3 bases, V lost 11 bases, and 6 bases had no gene match. Germline lookup yields CDR1 SNHLY and CDR2 FYNNEI. The CDR3 region has the DNA TGTGCCGCCGGGACTAGCGGTAACTACGAGCAGTACTTC. This sequence encodes CAAGTSGNYEQYF.